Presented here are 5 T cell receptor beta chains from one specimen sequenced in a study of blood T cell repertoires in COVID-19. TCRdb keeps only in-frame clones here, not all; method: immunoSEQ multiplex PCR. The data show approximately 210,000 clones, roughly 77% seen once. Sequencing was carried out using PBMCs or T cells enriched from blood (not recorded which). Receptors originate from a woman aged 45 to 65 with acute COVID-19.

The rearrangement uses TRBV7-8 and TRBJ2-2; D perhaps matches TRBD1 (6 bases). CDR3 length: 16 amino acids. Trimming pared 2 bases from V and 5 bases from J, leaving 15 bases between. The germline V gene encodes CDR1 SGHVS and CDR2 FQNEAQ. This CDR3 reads CASSLSQGLGTGELFF. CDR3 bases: TGTGCCAGCAGCTTATCTCAGGGGTTAGGGACCGGGGAGCTGTTTTTT. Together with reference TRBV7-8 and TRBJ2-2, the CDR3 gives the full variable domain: GAGVSQSPRYKVAKRGQDVALRCDPISGHVSLFWYQQALGQGPEFLTYFQNEAQLDKSGLPSDRFFAERPEGSVSTLKIQRTQQEDSAVYLCASSLSQGLGTGELFFGEGSRLTVL.

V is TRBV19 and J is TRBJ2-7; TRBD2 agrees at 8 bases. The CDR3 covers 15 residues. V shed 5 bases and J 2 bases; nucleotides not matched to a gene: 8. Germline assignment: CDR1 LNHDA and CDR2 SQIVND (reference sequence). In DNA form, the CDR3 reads TGTGCCAGTAGTCCGGGGGGGGGCCGTGCCTACGAGCAGTACGTC. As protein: CASSPGGGRAYEQYV.

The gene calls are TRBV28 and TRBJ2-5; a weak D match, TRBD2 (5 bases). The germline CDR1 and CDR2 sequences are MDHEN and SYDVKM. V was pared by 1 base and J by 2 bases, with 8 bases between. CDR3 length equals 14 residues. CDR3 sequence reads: CASSLLEEQETQYF. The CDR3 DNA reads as TGTGCCAGCAGTTTATTGGAGGAGCAAGAGACCCAGTACTTC.

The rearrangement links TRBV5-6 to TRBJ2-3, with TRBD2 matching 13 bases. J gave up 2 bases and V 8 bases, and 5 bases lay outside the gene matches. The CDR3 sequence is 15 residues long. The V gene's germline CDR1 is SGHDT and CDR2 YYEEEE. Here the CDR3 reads CASTTSGGTTDTQYF. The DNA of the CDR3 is TGTGCCAGTACGACTAGCGGGGGGACCACAGATACGCAGTATTTT.

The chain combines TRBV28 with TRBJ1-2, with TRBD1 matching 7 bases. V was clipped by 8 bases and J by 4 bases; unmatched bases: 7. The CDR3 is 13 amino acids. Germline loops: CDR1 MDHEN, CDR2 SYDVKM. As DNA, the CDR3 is TGTGCCAGCGGGCTGTCAGGGGGCTATGGCTACACCTTC. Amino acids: CASGLSGGYGYTF.